The rows below give T cell receptor beta chains drawn from one sample of a study of shared clonotypes between healthy human individuals. The data were produced by immunoSEQ multiplex PCR, yet TCRdb's version contains in-frame clones alone and is incomplete. The sample has 150,000 to 200,000 clones; approximately 61% are singletons. Input material: memory CD4+ T cells sorted from blood. These TCRs come from a man aged 30-40 years in good health. CDR3s include the opening cysteine and the closing phenylalanine or tryptophan. Each record gives: J gene, V gene, D gene, clone size, CDR3 DNA, CDR3 protein. D genes are given only for firm matches. Some rows mark clone size as missing; the rest say once, few, many or name a class of expanded clone.

j_gene: TRBJ1-2; v_gene: TRBV2; d_gene: .; abundance: .; CDR3nt: TGTGCCAGCAGTGCCCCCCTGACAGTCGTCTATGGCTACACCTTC; CDR3aa: CASSAPLTVVYGYTF
j_gene: TRBJ2-2; v_gene: TRBV19; d_gene: .; abundance: .; CDR3nt: TGTGCCAGTAGGGTCGGGTTTAGGACCGGGGAGCTGTTTTTT; CDR3aa: CASRVGFRTGELFF
j_gene: TRBJ2-3; v_gene: TRBV19; d_gene: TRBD2; abundance: once; CDR3nt: TGTGCCAGTAGTATTGGGATTTTCGGGGGGACAGATACGCAGTATTTT; CDR3aa: CASSIGIFGGTDTQYF
j_gene: TRBJ2-2; v_gene: TRBV7-5; d_gene: .; abundance: .; CDR3nt: TGTGCCAGAAGCTATAACACCGGGGAGCTGTTTTTT; CDR3aa: CARSYNTGELFF
j_gene: TRBJ1-1; v_gene: TRBV18; d_gene: .; abundance: .; CDR3nt: TGTGCCAGCTCACCCGAGGGACTTCCGAACACTGAAGCTTTCTTT; CDR3aa: CASSPEGLPNTEAFF
j_gene: TRBJ2-1; v_gene: TRBV2; d_gene: .; abundance: .; CDR3nt: TGTGCCAGCAGTGAACAGGGTATCAATGAGCAGTTCTTC; CDR3aa: CASSEQGINEQFF
j_gene: TRBJ1-2; v_gene: TRBV5-4; d_gene: .; abundance: .; CDR3nt: TGTGCCAGCAGCTTTCTTCTGCACGGGGCCGACTATGGCTACACCTTC; CDR3aa: CASSFLLHGADYGYTF
j_gene: TRBJ2-7; v_gene: TRBV2; d_gene: TRBD1; abundance: .; CDR3nt: TGTGCCAGCAGCCGGGACAGGGGATTCTACGAGCAGTACTTC; CDR3aa: CASSRDRGFYEQYF
j_gene: TRBJ1-1; v_gene: TRBV7-6; d_gene: TRBD1; abundance: .; CDR3nt: TGTGCCAGCAGCGACGGAGGGGGCCGGGGTGAAGCTTTCTTT; CDR3aa: CASSDGGGRGEAFF
j_gene: TRBJ2-5; v_gene: TRBV28; d_gene: .; abundance: .; CDR3nt: TGTGCCAGCGGACGACTCCAACCCGAGACCCAGTACTTC; CDR3aa: CASGRLQPETQYF
j_gene: TRBJ2-3; v_gene: TRBV20-1; d_gene: .; abundance: .; CDR3nt: TGCAGTGCTAGCCGGGATACGCAGTATTTT; CDR3aa: CSASRDTQYF
j_gene: TRBJ2-1; v_gene: TRBV10-3; d_gene: .; abundance: .; CDR3nt: TGTGCCGTCAGGACTGTAGATGAGCAGTTCTTC; CDR3aa: CAVRTVDEQFF
j_gene: TRBJ2-1; v_gene: TRBV9; d_gene: .; abundance: .; CDR3nt: TGTGCCAGCAGCCGGAGGGGTAATGAGCAGTTCTTC; CDR3aa: CASSRRGNEQFF
j_gene: TRBJ2-5; v_gene: TRBV27; d_gene: .; abundance: .; CDR3nt: TGTGCCAGCAGTTTATTATCGGGGGAAGAGACCCAGTACTTC; CDR3aa: CASSLLSGEETQYF
j_gene: TRBJ2-2; v_gene: TRBV27; d_gene: TRBD1; abundance: .; CDR3nt: TGTGCCAGCAGTTTATTCGGGCAGGGGGTGGACACCGGGGAGCTGTTTTTT; CDR3aa: CASSLFGQGVDTGELFF
j_gene: TRBJ2-7; v_gene: TRBV28; d_gene: .; abundance: .; CDR3nt: TGTGCCAGCAGTTTGGCAGGGTCCTCCTACGAGCAGTACTTC; CDR3aa: CASSLAGSSYEQYF
j_gene: TRBJ1-1; v_gene: TRBV6-1; d_gene: TRBD1; abundance: .; CDR3nt: TGTGCCAGCGGCCGGGACAGGGACACTGAAGCTTTCTTT; CDR3aa: CASGRDRDTEAFF
j_gene: TRBJ2-5; v_gene: TRBV5-6; d_gene: TRBD2; abundance: once; CDR3nt: TGTGCCAGCAGCCAGTTGTCAGCGGGACAAGAGACCCAGTACTTC; CDR3aa: CASSQLSAGQETQYF
j_gene: TRBJ2-5; v_gene: TRBV18; d_gene: .; abundance: few; CDR3nt: TGTGCCAGCTCACCACCGGCAGGGAGAGAGACCCAGTACTTC; CDR3aa: CASSPPAGRETQYF
j_gene: TRBJ2-7; v_gene: TRBV4-2; d_gene: TRBD2; abundance: few; CDR3nt: TGTGCCAGCAGCCAAGAAGGTAGCGGGACCTACGAGCAGTACTTC; CDR3aa: CASSQEGSGTYEQYF
j_gene: TRBJ2-5; v_gene: TRBV2; d_gene: TRBD1; abundance: few; CDR3nt: TGTGCCAGCAGTCCCGGGACAGGCCAAGAGACCCAGTACTTC; CDR3aa: CASSPGTGQETQYF
j_gene: TRBJ2-3; v_gene: TRBV27; d_gene: .; abundance: .; CDR3nt: TGTGCCAGCAGTTTATCGGGACCTCAGGGAGCGGGCACAGATACGCAGTATTTT; CDR3aa: CASSLSGPQGAGTDTQYF
j_gene: TRBJ1-5; v_gene: TRBV28; d_gene: .; abundance: .; CDR3nt: TGTGCCAGCAGTTTGGCTCTTAGCAATCAGCCCCAGCATTTT; CDR3aa: CASSLALSNQPQHF
j_gene: TRBJ1-5; v_gene: TRBV6-5; d_gene: .; abundance: few; CDR3nt: TGTGCCAGCAGACTCAGAGAATATAGCAATCAGCCCCAGCATTTT; CDR3aa: CASRLREYSNQPQHF
j_gene: TRBJ2-7; v_gene: TRBV10-2; d_gene: TRBD2; abundance: once; CDR3nt: TGCGCCAGCAGTCACACGGAACTAGCGGAGCAGTACTTC; CDR3aa: CASSHTELAEQYF
j_gene: TRBJ2-6; v_gene: TRBV19; d_gene: .; abundance: .; CDR3nt: TGTGCCAGTAGTATGTCTGCCTCTGGGGCCAACGTCCTGACTTTC; CDR3aa: CASSMSASGANVLTF
j_gene: TRBJ2-3; v_gene: TRBV7-2; d_gene: .; abundance: .; CDR3nt: TGTGCCAGCAGCTTAGGACGGGATACGCAGTATTTT; CDR3aa: CASSLGRDTQYF
j_gene: TRBJ2-2; v_gene: TRBV7-9; d_gene: .; abundance: few; CDR3nt: TGTGCCAGCAGCTCCCGCAGCGCGAACACCGGGGAGCTGTTTTTT; CDR3aa: CASSSRSANTGELFF
j_gene: TRBJ2-1; v_gene: TRBV6-4; d_gene: .; abundance: many; CDR3nt: TGTGCCAGCAGTGACCAGGGGAATGAGCAGTTCTTC; CDR3aa: CASSDQGNEQFF
j_gene: TRBJ1-5; v_gene: TRBV27; d_gene: TRBD1; abundance: .; CDR3nt: TGTGCCAGCAGTCCTTATTACGGGACAGGCTCCAATCAGCCCCAGCATTTT; CDR3aa: CASSPYYGTGSNQPQHF
j_gene: TRBJ2-2; v_gene: TRBV15; d_gene: .; abundance: .; CDR3nt: TGTGCCACCAGCAGAGCAGGGTGGCACACCGGGGAGCTGTTTTTT; CDR3aa: CATSRAGWHTGELFF
j_gene: TRBJ1-1; v_gene: TRBV11-2; d_gene: .; abundance: few; CDR3nt: TGTGCCAGCAGCTTAGGGGGCTGGAACACTGAAGCTTTCTTT; CDR3aa: CASSLGGWNTEAFF
j_gene: TRBJ1-1; v_gene: TRBV9; d_gene: .; abundance: many; CDR3nt: TGTGCCAGCAGCGTATCGGGACAGAACACTGAAGCTTTCTTT; CDR3aa: CASSVSGQNTEAFF
j_gene: TRBJ2-7; v_gene: TRBV6-1; d_gene: TRBD1; abundance: .; CDR3nt: TGTGCCAGCAGCACAGGGGAAGGGTGGTCCTACGAGCAGTACTTC; CDR3aa: CASSTGEGWSYEQYF